The T cell receptor (beta chain) described here comes from a study of early T cells in non-severe SARS-CoV-2 infection. For the study at large: Sequencing of unsorted whole blood was done on bulk RNA, leaving chains unpaired.

The CDR3 is made up of 13 amino acids. The V gene's germline CDR1 is MNHEY and CDR2 SVGAGI. Between the trimmed V and J ends, which lost 2 bases and 2 bases, there was a span of 7 bases. This clonotype has ten or more counts. The antigen is not known. Attachment of unique molecular identifiers to individual cDNA molecules was performed. MiXCR, run by TCRdb on the 5' RACE reads, gives a single entry per CDR3 protein. In the table there are around 64,000 distinct CDR3 sequences, around 10% of which are singletons. Study observations and caveats: Anti-spike CD8 responses were favored by VDJdb matching, which missed private and CD4 specificities.

The genes are TRBV6-5 and TRBJ2-7; possibly TRBD1 for D (5 bases). The TCR originated in an adult who was a healthcare worker with PCR-confirmed SARS-CoV-2 infection or an uninfected control (not recorded which). Material: whole blood, obtained at baseline. The CDR3 DNA reads TGTGCCAGCAGTTACGACAGAACCTACGAGCAGTACTTC. It yields the protein CASSYDRTYEQYF.